The clone carrying this TCR beta chain was seen many times. Its antigen remains unknown. This record comes from a study of early T cells in non-severe SARS-CoV-2 infection. Across the whole study: Bulk RNA from unsorted whole blood was sequenced; chains were unpaired. General study results and limits: The VDJdb matching leaned toward anti-spike CD8 responses and overlooked private and CD4 specificities.

Germline CDR1 and CDR2: LGHNA and YNFKEQ. After removal of 4 bases from V and 2 bases from J, the junction contained 5 bases not matched to a gene. The length of the CDR3 is 14 residues. TCRdb independently ran MiXCR on the 5' RACE reads; one entry per CDR3 protein. The sample has roughly 35,000 distinct CDR3 sequences; about 6.7% are singletons. The sequenced sample was whole blood. The receptor was derived from an adult who was a healthcare worker with PCR-confirmed SARS-CoV-2 infection or an uninfected control (not recorded which). The chain has TRBV4-2 and TRBJ2-7; 7 bases align to TRBD1. The CDR3 nucleotides are TGTGCCAGCAGCCCACGACAGGGCACCTACGAGCAGTACTTC. It is translated as CASSPRQGTYEQYF.